The 30 T cell receptor beta chains presented below share a single source sample, sequenced in a study of immune heterogeneity within non-small cell lung tumors. Bulk tumor genomic DNA, 500 to 600 ng per sample, was used as template. Several far-apart biopsies were taken per primary tumor during surgery. Each patient presented with untreated, newly diagnosed non-small cell lung cancer and received curative surgery. It was a multiplex PCR that amplified TCR beta CDR3, with 32 V and 13 J primers. TCRdb used MiXCR to reprocess the multiplex PCR reads, holding one entry per CDR3 protein. The data contain roughly 5,700 distinct CDR3 sequences, roughly 21% of them singletons. The material sequenced was lung tumor tissue. The origin of the receptors is a woman in her sixties or seventies with non-small cell lung cancer.

This clonotype is large in the sample. This chain connects TRBV27 to TRBJ2-1; no clear D gene. Germline assignment: CDR1 MNHEY and CDR2 SMNVEV (reference sequence). The CDR3 loop spans 14 amino acids. V was clipped by 0 bases and J by 7 bases, with 10 bases between them. In DNA, the CDR3 is TGTGCCAGCAGTTTATCGAACCCAGCAAATGAGCAGTTCTTC. Translation gives CASSLSNPANEQFF.

As to this clonotype: A much larger clone sits a single nucleotide away, making a read error possible. This chain links TRBV7-3 with TRBJ2-1, with D uncertain. This CDR3 has 14 residues. CDR1 and CDR2 from the germline V gene are SGHTA and FQGTGA. The V end was cut by 1 base, the J end by 8 bases, with 12 bases between. This CDR3 is CASSLMGAWDEQFF. Here the CDR3 DNA reads TGTGCCAGCAGCTTAATGGGCGCATGGGATGAGCAGTTCTTC.

By frequency in the sample, this clonotype is medium-sized. The rearrangement links TRBV6-1 to TRBJ1-5, with D possibly matching TRBD1 (5 bases). Trimming took 4 bases from V and 0 from J, leaving 10 bases between them. Germline lookup yields CDR1 MNHNS and CDR2 SASEGT. This CDR3 is built from 15 residues. CDR3 DNA: TGTGCCAGCAGTGGGGGACCTTCTAGCAATCAGCCCCAGCATTTT. Translated: CASSGGPSSNQPQHF.

For this clonotype: This may come from a read error, since a much larger clone is one base off. This sequence joins TRBV20-1 and TRBJ2-7; TRBD2 is a possible D gene (5 bases). Trimming removed 6 bases at V and 6 bases at J, with 18 bases between. The CDR3 consists of 13 residues. CDR1 and CDR2 from the germline V gene are DFQATT and SNEGSKA (reference sequence). DNA of the CDR3: TGCAGTGCGTGGGAGAGGGTAGCCGGCGAGCAGTACTTC. It codes for CSAWERVAGEQYF.

By share, this clonotype counts as medium-sized. V usage is TRBV27 and J usage is TRBJ1-5; D is undetermined. The CDR3 is made up of 12 amino acids. Looked up from germline, CDR1 is MNHEY and CDR2 is SMNVEV (reference sequence). The V and J ends lost 6 bases and 9 bases respectively, with 12 bases between them. CDR3 protein: CASRREQGPQHF. The DNA of the CDR3 is TGTGCCAGCAGGAGGGAACAAGGGCCCCAGCATTTT.

As to this clonotype: A much larger clone differs by one base, so this may be a read error. The rearrangement links TRBV6-1 to TRBJ2-7; TRBD1 might be the D (5 bases). V was clipped by 10 bases and J by 7 bases, with 26 bases between them. CDR1 MNHNS and CDR2 SASEGT come from the germline V gene. The CDR3 is 15 amino acids. The CDR3 coding sequence is TGTGCCACGACGACCCAGACCAGGGATTCGGGTGAGCAGTACTTC. This translates into CATTTQTRDSGEQYF.

This clonotype was detected ten times or more. The V gene is TRBV18, the J gene TRBJ2-2; possibly TRBD1 for D (5 bases). The CDR3 consists of 15 residues. Germline values: CDR1 KGHSH, CDR2 LQKENI. Trimming removed 2 bases at V and 5 bases at J, with 12 bases between. Here the CDR3 DNA reads TGTGCCAGCTCACCAGGTGCAGGGCCAACCGGGGAGCTGTTTTTT. Its protein is CASSPGAGPTGELFF.

Relative to its sample, this clonotype is medium-sized (0.01 to 0.1%). The chain recombines TRBV7-2 with TRBJ2-7; D gene uncertain. The CDR3 runs to 14 residues. Germline lookup yields CDR1 SGHTA and CDR2 FQGNSA. Trimming removed 1 base at V and 3 bases at J, with 10 bases between. CDR3 coding DNA: TGTGCCAGCAGCTTAGACCCTGGGGTCTACGAGCAGTACTTC. Protein: CASSLDPGVYEQYF.

This clonotype is labeled medium-sized. The chain uses TRBV5-6 and TRBJ2-1; 7 positions match TRBD1. CDR1 SGHDT and CDR2 YYEEEE come from the germline V gene. The CDR3 is made up of 12 amino acids. The junction had 7 bases not matched to a gene; V was cut back by 4 bases and J by 12 bases. CDR3 protein: CASSIQGFGQFF. The CDR3 coding sequence is TGTGCCAGCAGCATACAGGGGTTTGGGCAGTTCTTC.

Comments on this clonotype: The conserved phenylalanine or tryptophan is not found at the CDR3 terminus, so this likely reflects a read error. The DNA is left out, because the CDR3 cannot be placed on it with certainty; the CDR3 is given as TCRdb lists it. The chain is built from TRBV27 and TRBJ2-3; TRBD2 reflects the table's D call only, with no check against the DNA. The CDR3 has 17 amino acids, counting both end residues. In germline, CDR1 is MNHEY, CDR2 SMNVEV (reference sequence). The CDR3 reads CASSPLGQAIYEQYFGP.

The chain uses TRBV7-2 and TRBJ2-5; 7 nucleotides match TRBD2. Germline loops: CDR1 SGHTA, CDR2 FQGNSA. The CDR3 spans 15 residues. Trimming removed 1 base from V and 2 bases from J; junction bases left unmatched: 4. The DNA of the CDR3 is TGTGCCAGCAGCTTAGACGGGGGGAGACAAGAGACCCAGTACTTC. Its protein is CASSLDGGRQETQYF.

This clonotype occurred a few times. The rearrangement joins TRBV29-1 to TRBJ2-7; D possibly corresponds to TRBD2 (5 bases). The V gene lost 8 bases and the J gene lost 2 bases, with 16 bases spanning the gap. Germline CDR1 reads SQVTM; CDR2 reads ANQGSEA. CDR3 length: 13 amino acids. The DNA of the CDR3 is TGCAGCCGTGGGAGCTTTCCTACCTACGAGCAGTACTTC. As protein: CSRGSFPTYEQYF.

The chain links TRBV6-9 to TRBJ1-5; weak D call: TRBD1 (5 bases). This CDR3 has 13 amino acids. V lost 2 bases, J lost 7 bases, and 9 bases lay in between. Germline V CDR1 and CDR2: MNHGY, SVAAGI. The CDR3 loop reads CASSYGGSQPQHF. In DNA form, the CDR3 reads TGTGCCAGCAGTTATGGGGGTTCCCAGCCCCAGCATTTT.

By share, this clonotype ranks as medium-sized. The chain employs TRBV6-1 and TRBJ2-3; D is unclear. This CDR3 spans 13 amino acids. Per the germline V gene, CDR1 is MNHNS and CDR2 is SASEGT. With 6 bases removed from V and 4 bases from J, the gap between germline ends came to 11 bases. The CDR3 is CASRRTEADTQYF. CDR3 nucleotide sequence: TGTGCCAGCAGGCGGACGGAAGCAGATACGCAGTATTTT.

The rearrangement uses TRBV6-1 and TRBJ1-2, with TRBD1 identical over 8 bases. With 5 bases clipped from V and 8 bases from J, the junction kept 4 bases outside the gene matches. Germline CDR1 is MNHNS and CDR2 is SASEGT. The CDR3 has 12 residues. The CDR3 coding sequence is TGTGCCAGCAGTCGACAGGGGAGGGGCTACACCTTC. Encoded protein: CASSRQGRGYTF.

This clonotype rates as large. The CDR3 loop reads CASSFASGNYEQYF. The CDR3 coding sequence is TGTGCCAGCAGTTTTGCTAGCGGGAACTACGAGCAGTACTTC. The chain carries TRBV27 and TRBJ2-7; TRBD2 agrees at 9 bases. The CDR3 consists of 14 residues. The germline V gene encodes CDR1 MNHEY and CDR2 SMNVEV (reference sequence). Unmatched junction bases numbered 3, after V lost 3 bases and J lost 3 bases.

This clonotype was found a few times. V is TRBV20-1 and J is TRBJ2-7; tentatively, D is TRBD2 (6 bases). The germline V gene has CDR1 DFQATT and CDR2 SNEGSKA (reference sequence). Trimming removed 5 bases at V and 2 bases at J, with 10 bases between. CDR3 length equals 12 residues. In DNA, the CDR3 is TGCAGTGCTCTCCGGGAGCCCTACGAGCAGTACTTC. Translated, it gives CSALREPYEQYF.

In its sample, this clonotype is medium-sized. CDR3 region: CASSIQAREQFF. CDR3 nucleotide sequence: TGTGCCAGCAGCATACAGGCACGTGAGCAGTTCTTC. The chain recombines TRBV28 with TRBJ2-1; TRBD1 might be the D (5 bases). This CDR3 region has 12 residues. The germline V and J ends were trimmed by 6 bases and 9 bases, with 12 bases remaining between them. The germline CDR1 and CDR2 sequences are MDHEN and SYDVKM.

The chain recombines TRBV29-1 with TRBJ2-3; no clear D gene. The CDR3 runs to 13 residues. The germline V and J ends were trimmed by 3 bases and 2 bases, with 9 bases remaining between them. Germline-derived CDR1 and CDR2 are SQVTM and ANQGSEA. The CDR3 DNA reads as TGCAGCGTTGAGGGCAGTCACACAGATACGCAGTATTTT. This sequence encodes CSVEGSHTDTQYF.

This clonotype is medium-sized (0.01 to 0.1%) in the sample. The rearrangement links TRBV20-1 to TRBJ2-1, with 8 bases identical to TRBD1. Per the germline V gene, CDR1 is DFQATT and CDR2 is SNEGSKA (reference sequence). The CDR3 extends over 12 amino acids. The ends lost 5 bases at V and 4 bases at J; junction bases unmatched: 1. For the CDR3, the DNA is TGCAGTGCTTGGGACAGGTACAATGAGCAGTTCTTC. It translates to CSAWDRYNEQFF.

Points on this clonotype: This could be a read error, since a much larger clone is one nucleotide away. This sequence joins TRBV12-3 or TRBV12-4 and TRBJ1-5, with 9 nucleotides matching TRBD1. The CDR3 spans 14 residues. CDR3 nucleotides: TGTTCCAGCAGTTTGAACAGGGGGCTTCAGCCCCAGCATTTT. Translating it yields CSSSLNRGLQPQHF.

About this clonotype itself: Given a much more abundant clone one base away, this may be a read error. The CDR3 does not end in the conserved phenylalanine or tryptophan, so this is likely a read error. V usage is TRBV28 and J usage is TRBJ1-1; D unclear. Per the germline V gene, CDR1 is MDHEN and CDR2 is SYDVKM. This CDR3 contains 11 residues. Trimming left V 6 bases short and J 0 bases short, with 2 bases between. CDR3 loop: CASRLNTEAFS. CDR3 nucleotide sequence: TGTGCCAGCAGGCTGAACACTGAAGCTTTCTCT.

By share, this clonotype counts as medium-sized. This chain joins TRBV20-1 and TRBJ2-1; D remains unclear. The germline CDR1 and CDR2 sequences are DFQATT and SNEGSKA (reference sequence). Trimming removed 5 bases from V and 5 bases from J, with 13 bases in between. The CDR3 spans 13 residues. The CDR3 bases are TGCAGTGCTCTCAACGGTATAAACAATGAGCAGTTCTTC. It yields the protein CSALNGINNEQFF.

The chain joins TRBV19 to TRBJ1-6; a weak D match, TRBD1 (6 bases). This CDR3 has 14 amino acids. CDR1 and CDR2 (germline): LNHDA, SQIVND (reference sequence). Trimming shortened V by 5 bases and J by 7 bases, and 12 bases separated the two germline ends. The CDR3 coding sequence is TGTGCCAGTAGTGCTGGACAGCCGAATTCACCCCTCCACTTT. Translation: CASSAGQPNSPLHF.

A word on this clonotype: This may stem from a read error, because a much larger clone lies one nucleotide away. This rearrangement joins TRBV6-1 to TRBJ1-5; D is possibly TRBD1 (5 bases). Trimming left V 8 bases short and J 6 bases short, with 23 bases between. This CDR3 region has 16 residues. The germline V gene encodes CDR1 MNHNS and CDR2 SASEGT. The CDR3 DNA reads TGTGCCAGCCGACTGATCTCTCGAGGGGCTCGTCAGCCCCAGCATTTT. Protein sequence: CASRLISRGARQPQHF.

By frequency in the sample, this clonotype is medium-sized. The J gene is TRBJ1-2, the V gene TRBV27; 8 nucleotides line up with TRBD1. The CDR3 length is 13 residues. Losses at the gene ends were 5 bases for V and 7 bases for J; bases not matched to a gene: 6. The germline V gene encodes CDR1 MNHEY and CDR2 SMNVEV (reference sequence). The CDR3 region is CASSPGQGFGYTF. The DNA of the CDR3 is TGTGCCAGCAGTCCAGGACAGGGATTTGGCTACACCTTC.

Relative to its sample, this clonotype is medium-sized (0.01 to 0.1%). This sequence joins TRBV27 and TRBJ2-1; TRBD2 aligns across 7 bases. Trimming took 5 bases from V and 15 from J; bases not matched to a gene: 13. Germline V gene sequence: CDR1 MNHEY, CDR2 SMNVEV (reference sequence). The CDR3 spans 13 residues. CDR3 loop: CASSAPGGGRLFF. CDR3 nucleotides: TGTGCCAGCAGTGCCCCGGGCGGGGGAAGGCTGTTCTTC.

This clonotype is termed medium-sized. The V call is TRBV12-3 or TRBV12-4, the J call TRBJ2-1; unclear D gene. CDR3 length: 14 residues. Between the trimmed V and J ends, which lost 6 bases and 7 bases, there was a span of 16 bases. The CDR3 protein is CASSPPTPFNEQFF. Written as DNA, the CDR3 is TGTGCCAGCAGCCCCCCGACCCCGTTTAATGAGCAGTTCTTC.

The sample holds many counts of this clonotype. The rearrangement joins TRBV10-3 to TRBJ2-7; TRBD1 or TRBD2 may be the D gene (7 bases each). Trimming removed 5 bases from V and 1 base from J, with 12 bases in between. The germline CDR1 and CDR2 sequences are ENHRY and SYGVKD. The CDR3 covers 14 residues. This CDR3 reads CAISPGGGSYEQYF. CDR3 nucleotides: TGTGCCATCAGTCCAGGGGGGGGTTCCTACGAGCAGTACTTC.

This clonotype was detected ten times or more. The genes are TRBV20-1 and TRBJ2-5; D unclear. Trimming left V 2 bases short and J 5 bases short, with 9 bases between. The CDR3 has 12 amino acids. The germline gives CDR1 DFQATT, CDR2 SNEGSKA (reference sequence). The CDR3 protein is CSARPASETQYF. DNA of the CDR3: TGCAGTGCTAGACCGGCCTCTGAGACCCAGTACTTC.